This TCR beta chain was sequenced for a study of T cell changes during pregnancy in multiple sclerosis (dated by TCRdb to between 2019 and 2020). At the level of the whole study: Changes in the T cell repertoire over the course of pregnancy were examined in this study in women with multiple sclerosis.

With respect to this clone: Its antigen target is currently unknown. No quality values exist for individual bases; no much larger clone is one base distant.

The library was obtained by the immunoSEQ multiplex PCR assay. In TCRdb, the immuneACCESS table is reduced to in-frame sequences with V and J assigned. These tables do not hold every clone; where another copy was compared, an unresolved V gene accounts for under half, and the others remain unexplained. Present in this sample are 50,000 or so clones, 85% to 95% of which were seen just once. The top ten hold roughly 0.71% of the sample. This clonotype originated in a female donor with multiple sclerosis, enrolled in a pregnancy study. Sequencing used CD4+ T cells from peripheral blood mononuclear cells, obtained in the third trimester of pregnancy.

The DNA reads TGTGCCAGCAGCGCGAGCCCCTTTTTAGCGGGGGGTTACAATGAGCAGTTCTTC. The encoded protein is CASSASPFLAGGYNEQFF. Recombination joined TRBV9 with TRBJ2-1, with TRBD2 matching 10 junction bases. Germline trimming: 3 bases from V, 4 bases from J; junction bases outside gene matches: 13. Per the germline V gene, SGDLS is the CDR1 and YYNGEE is the CDR2. The CDR3 runs 18 residues from the cysteine to the phenylalanine. Only CDR3 DNA is held: 54 bases, read in frame from base 1.